Sequencing of this TCR beta chain was carried out in a study of blood T cell repertoires in COVID-19. Study summary: Sites in the United States, Italy and Spain provided acute and convalescent COVID-19 samples.

This clone was found once. The CDR3 spans 16 residues. Germline loops: CDR1 SGHNT, CDR2 YENEEA. Trimming removed 3 bases at V and 0 bases at J, with 12 bases between. Generated by immunoSEQ multiplex PCR, the TCRdb table keeps only in-frame clones and is missing some. The sample has 25,000 to 35,000 clones; about 90% are singletons. Sequenced material: peripheral blood. This receptor was identified in a man aged 60 to 69 with active COVID-19. This sequence joins TRBV11-3 and TRBJ2-1, with D perhaps TRBD2 (6 bases). The CDR3 coding sequence is TGTGCCAGCAGCTTGGAGGGCCCCCTCTCCTACAATGAGCAGTTCTTC. This sequence encodes CASSLEGPLSYNEQFF.